This TCR beta chain was captured by sequencing in a study of T cell repertoires in cytomegalovirus infection. The wider study: Alongside well-studied HLA-B-restricted CMV epitopes, recently identified HLA-C-restricted CMV epitopes were also used. From public TCR beta signatures came an indication of both CMV infection and matching HLA type. Study-wide results and caveats: Accumulated public TCR beta family frequency recognized individuals carrying CMV together with the relevant HLA.

Each CDR3 protein is one row after TCRdb ran MiXCR on the reads. The data show roughly 500,000 distinct CDR3 sequences, with more than 30% seen just once and 15% to 20% held by the top ten. In germline, CDR1 is SGHDT, CDR2 YYEEEE. This CDR3 comprises 12 residues. The V and J ends lost 4 bases and 7 bases respectively, with 11 bases between them. This clonotype has more than one count but fewer than ten. Antigen: not known. This TCR came from a human donor in good health (CMV status not recorded). Some clones in this sample may be carry-over from other donors' samples. The sequences come from cultured PBMCs, collected from culture after CMV antigen stimulation. V gene TRBV5-6 combines with J gene TRBJ1-1; no firm D call. The CDR3 DNA follows: TGTGCCAGCAGCCTAATTGGAGGTGAAGCTTTCTTT. Translation gives CASSLIGGEAFF.